The 28 T cell receptor beta chains below were found in one sample sequenced in a study of T-cell memory formation after mild COVID-19. TCRdb reprocessed the 5' RACE reads via MiXCR and lists one record per CDR3 protein. The data show about 350,000 distinct CDR3 sequences, about an eighth seen once. The sample comprised PBMCs or a T cell subset sorted from them (not recorded which). The receptors were sampled from a man younger than 35 who had mild COVID-19 (a few samples of this study predate the infection). Cell type and time point are not known.

The rearrangement uses TRBV6-2 or TRBV6-3 and TRBJ2-2; D uncertain. Trimming took off 4 bases at V and 9 bases at J, with 6 bases between the two ends. This CDR3 region has 11 residues. Germline V gene sequence: CDR1 MNHEY, CDR2 SVGEGT. This CDR3 is CASSLSRELFF. The CDR3 DNA follows: TGTGCCAGCAGTTTATCCCGGGAGCTGTTTTTT.

This clonotype was counted only a few times. The chain has TRBV24-1 and TRBJ2-2, with D hard to call. Germline V lookup: CDR1 KGHDR, CDR2 SFDVKD. Trimming shortened V by 2 bases and J by 0 bases, and 6 bases separated the two germline ends. CDR3 size: 15 residues. CDR3 coding DNA: TGTGCCACCAGTGATTGGGATCCGAACACCGGGGAGCTGTTTTTT. As protein: CATSDWDPNTGELFF.

This sequence joins TRBV19 and TRBJ1-1, with D hard to call. Germline CDR1 is LNHDA and CDR2 is SQIVND (reference sequence). CDR3 length equals 11 residues. With 3 bases removed from V and 8 bases from J, the gap between germline ends came to 7 bases. This CDR3 is CASSIRGEAFF. DNA for the CDR3: TGTGCCAGTAGTATCCGGGGAGAAGCTTTCTTT. The variable domain in full, with the rest retrieved from reference TRBV19 and TRBJ1-1, is DGGITQSPKYLFRKEGQNVTLSCEQNLNHDAMYWYRQDPGQGLRLIYYSQIVNDFQKGDIAEGYSVSREKKESFPLTVTSAQKNPTAFYLCASSIRGEAFFGQGTRLTVV.

At least ten counts were recorded for this clonotype. The CDR3 reads CASSEQGGNYGYTF. The CDR3 DNA follows: TGTGCCAGCAGTGAACAGGGAGGGAACTATGGCTACACCTTC. The V gene is TRBV25-1, the J gene TRBJ1-2, with D perhaps TRBD1 (5 bases). The CDR3 consists of 14 residues. The V end lost 2 bases, the J end lost 2 bases, and 9 bases lay between the germline ends. From germline, CDR1 is MGHDK and CDR2 SYGVNS.

The table lists this clonotype with a few counts. This chain uses TRBV6-4 with TRBJ2-7, with 10 bases fitting TRBD2. With 6 bases clipped from V and 4 bases from J, the junction kept 9 bases outside the gene matches. This CDR3 comprises 15 residues. Germline loops: CDR1 MRHNA, CDR2 SNTAGT. CDR3 residues: CASSIPAGGNYEQYF. The CDR3 DNA sequence: TGTGCCAGCAGCATCCCAGCGGGGGGGAATTACGAGCAGTACTTC.

V is TRBV5-1 and J is TRBJ2-7; 11 bases agree with TRBD2. V lost 3 bases and J lost 0; bases outside the gene matches: 2. The germline gives CDR1 SGHRS, CDR2 YFSETQ. The CDR3 loop spans 15 amino acids. CDR3 residues: CASSYSGGASYEQYF. In DNA, the CDR3 is TGCGCCAGCAGCTATAGCGGGGGGGCCTCCTACGAGCAGTACTTC.

The chain joins TRBV7-9 to TRBJ2-1; 8 nucleotides agree with TRBD1. Germline assignment: CDR1 SEHNR and CDR2 FQNEAQ (reference sequence). The J segment lost 9 bases and the V segment lost 7 bases, leaving 5 bases of the junction unmatched. The CDR3 runs 12 residues. CDR3 sequence: CASIAGGLEQFF. The CDR3 DNA reads as TGTGCCAGCATCGCAGGGGGCCTTGAGCAGTTCTTC.

V and J are TRBV4-1 and TRBJ1-5; TRBD1 agrees at 8 bases. The germline V gene has CDR1 MGHRA and CDR2 YSYEKL. The J segment lost 7 bases and the V segment lost 3 bases, leaving 5 bases of the junction unmatched. The CDR3 spans 14 residues. CDR3 amino acids: CASSQEQGVQPQHF. The CDR3 DNA follows: TGCGCCAGCAGCCAGGAACAGGGGGTGCAGCCCCAGCATTTT.

This clonotype was detected ten times or more. This chain joins TRBV7-8 and TRBJ2-3, with 10 positions matching TRBD2. The CDR3 contains 15 residues. CDR1 is SGHVS, CDR2 FQNEAQ, per germline. V trimming: 8 bases; J trimming: 2 bases; junction bases outside the gene matches: 7. In nucleotides, the CDR3 is TGTGCCAGCGGACGTAGCGGGGGGTCCACAGATACGCAGTATTTT. Translating it yields CASGRSGGSTDTQYF.

This chain joins TRBV5-1 and TRBJ1-3; no firm D call. The CDR3 is 14 amino acids. Trimming removed 0 bases at V and 2 bases at J, with 6 bases between. The V gene's germline CDR1 is SGHRS and CDR2 YFSETQ. The CDR3 nucleotides are TGCGCCAGCAGCTTGGGGGAAACTGGAAACACCATATATTTT. Translating it yields CASSLGETGNTIYF.

The V and J genes are TRBV27 and TRBJ2-1; TRBD1 matches at 7 bases. The germline V gene encodes CDR1 MNHEY and CDR2 SMNVEV (reference sequence). The CDR3 runs to 13 residues. The junction had 7 bases not matched to a gene; V was cut back by 9 bases and J by 5 bases. In nucleotides, the CDR3 is TGTGCCAGGGGGACAGCGATAGACAATGAGCAGTTCTTC. Translating it yields CARGTAIDNEQFF.

This clonotype was observed a handful of times. This chain links TRBV13 with TRBJ2-3; 8 nucleotides match TRBD2. Unmatched junction bases numbered 15, after V lost 9 bases and J lost 4 bases. The CDR3 covers 16 residues. Germline loops: CDR1 PRHDT, CDR2 FYEKMQ (reference sequence). CDR3 sequence (DNA): TGTGCCAGTACCAACCGGGGAAGCGGGGGTTCAGATACGCAGTATTTT. Translation gives CASTNRGSGGSDTQYF.

This clonotype has more than one count but fewer than ten. V is TRBV5-1 and J is TRBJ2-2; D may be TRBD1 (6 bases). V lost 0 bases, J lost 2 bases, and 17 bases lay in between. Germline lookup yields CDR1 SGHRS and CDR2 YFSETQ. The CDR3 has 18 residues. DNA for the CDR3: TGCGCCAGCAGCTTGGCCGGCAGGGGCCAATTAAACACCGGGGAGCTGTTTTTT. Residues: CASSLAGRGQLNTGELFF.

The rearrangement joins TRBV29-1 to TRBJ2-7, with 11 positions matching TRBD1. Germline CDR1 is SQVTM and CDR2 is ANQGSEA. The CDR3 covers 14 residues. Trimming at V came to 5 bases and at J to 3 bases, leaving 6 bases not matched to a gene. CDR3 loop: CSVIGQGAVYEQYF. The CDR3 DNA reads TGCAGCGTTATAGGACAGGGGGCCGTCTACGAGCAGTACTTC.

CDR3 protein: CASSPRQGLRPYGYTF. Written as DNA, the CDR3 is TGTGCCAGCTCACCAAGACAGGGTCTACGTCCATATGGCTACACCTTC. V gene TRBV18 combines with J gene TRBJ1-2, with 7 bases aligning to TRBD1. From germline, CDR1 is KGHSH and CDR2 LQKENI. V shed 2 bases and J 5 bases; nucleotides not matched to a gene: 11. This CDR3 region has 16 residues.

V is TRBV7-2 and J is TRBJ1-1; D might be TRBD1 (5 bases). The CDR3 sequence is 13 residues long. CDR1 and CDR2 (germline): SGHTA, FQGNSA. V lost 5 bases and J lost 7, with 14 bases in between. CDR3 bases: TGTGCCAGCAGCCCCGGACATTCCTTTGAAGCTTTCTTT. Amino acid sequence: CASSPGHSFEAFF.

This clonotype was counted between two and nine times. This rearrangement joins TRBV6-1 to TRBJ2-4; TRBD1 is a possible D gene (8 bases). Germline CDR1 reads MNHNS; CDR2 reads SASEGT. The CDR3 length is 14 residues. Trimming removed 10 bases from V and 0 bases from J, with 13 bases in between. The CDR3 is CATDREGAKNIQYF. The CDR3 nucleotides are TGTGCCACGGACAGGGAGGGAGCCAAAAACATTCAGTACTTC.

This clonotype was picked up a small number of times. This chain uses TRBV7-8 with TRBJ2-1; the match to TRBD2 covers 8 bases. J gave up 8 bases and V 6 bases, and 12 bases lay outside the gene matches. CDR3 length: 15 amino acids. Looked up from germline, CDR1 is SGHVS and CDR2 is FQNEAQ. Written as DNA, the CDR3 is TGTGCCAGCAGTCTTGGGGCGGGGGGCTCCTATGAGCAGTTCTTC. Its translation is CASSLGAGGSYEQFF.

Ten or more counts support this clonotype. V gene TRBV7-2 combines with J gene TRBJ1-5; no definite D call. The CDR3 loop spans 12 amino acids. Germline V CDR1 and CDR2: SGHTA, FQGNSA. Trimming took 3 bases from V and 4 from J, leaving 4 bases between them. The DNA of the CDR3 is TGTGCCAGCAGCTTGGGGAATCAGCCCCAGCATTTT. Encoded protein: CASSLGNQPQHF.

This clonotype appeared many times. The V call is TRBV20-1, the J call TRBJ2-1; TRBD2 matches 15 bases. J was trimmed by 10 bases and V by 1 base; bases with no gene match: 8. Germline CDR1 reads DFQATT; CDR2 reads SNEGSKA (reference sequence). CDR3 length: 16 amino acids. CDR3 sequence (DNA): TGCAGTGCTAGAGTGTTGGGACTAGCGGGGGGAGGGGAGCAGTTCTTC. Translating it yields CSARVLGLAGGGEQFF.

This clonotype was picked up many times. The V call is TRBV5-1, the J call TRBJ2-3; TRBD2 agrees at 8 bases. The CDR3 runs 16 residues. V lost 4 bases to trimming and J lost 2 bases; unmatched junction nucleotides: 9. Germline V CDR1 and CDR2: SGHRS, YFSETQ. The CDR3 spells CASSTRERGPTDTQYF. The CDR3 nucleotides read TGCGCCAGCAGCACCCGGGAGCGGGGGCCCACAGATACGCAGTATTTT.

V and J are TRBV20-1 and TRBJ2-1; a weak D match, TRBD1 (5 bases). The germline V gene has CDR1 DFQATT and CDR2 SNEGSKA (reference sequence). Trimming left V 0 bases short and J 7 bases short, with 10 bases between. This CDR3 region has 13 residues. CDR3 residues: CSARDTTANEQFF. The CDR3 DNA follows: TGCAGTGCTAGAGATACGACAGCTAATGAGCAGTTCTTC.

This clonotype was observed at least ten times. The gene calls are TRBV7-2 and TRBJ2-2, with 11 bases lining up with TRBD2. The CDR3 is made up of 15 amino acids. With V trimmed by 2 bases and J by 4 bases, 0 bases remained unmatched. The germline V gene encodes CDR1 SGHTA and CDR2 FQGNSA. CDR3 region: CASSLLAGGTGELFF. The CDR3 nucleotides are TGTGCCAGCAGCTTACTAGCGGGGGGCACCGGGGAGCTGTTTTTT. The full variable domain, its missing parts supplied by reference TRBV7-2 and TRBJ2-2, is GAGVSQSPSNKVTEKGKDVELRCDPISGHTALYWYRQSLGQGLEFLIYFQGNSAPDKSGLPSDRFSAERTGGSVSTLTIQRTQQEDSAVYLCASSLLAGGTGELFFGEGSRLTVL.

The table lists this clonotype with a few counts. The chain couples TRBV18 to TRBJ2-7; no firm D call. Germline CDR1 is KGHSH and CDR2 is LQKENI. Trimming left V 5 bases short and J 2 bases short, with 13 bases between. This CDR3 has 14 amino acids. The CDR3 protein is CASSSWPNTYEQYF. The CDR3 DNA reads as TGTGCCAGCTCATCATGGCCTAATACCTACGAGCAGTACTTC.

The rearrangement uses TRBV4-1 and TRBJ2-2; D possibly corresponds to TRBD1 (5 bases). V shed 4 bases and J shed 1 base, with 16 bases lying between them. The CDR3 is made up of 17 amino acids. Germline loops: CDR1 MGHRA, CDR2 YSYEKL. CDR3 coding DNA: TGCGCCAGCAGCCTACCCAGGGCCGGTCAGAACACCGGGGAGCTGTTTTTT. As protein: CASSLPRAGQNTGELFF.

The chain recombines TRBV9 with TRBJ1-1, with TRBD1 matching 11 bases. Unmatched junction bases numbered 11, after V lost 3 bases and J lost 10 bases. Germline V gene lookup returns CDR1 SGDLS and CDR2 YYNGEE. The CDR3 extends over 15 amino acids. CDR3 in DNA: TGTGCCAGCAGCGAGTCGCCCACGGGACAGGGGGGAGCTTTCTTT. Amino acid sequence: CASSESPTGQGGAFF.

This clonotype showed up just a few times. V usage is TRBV6-6 and J usage is TRBJ2-1; D call uncertain. CDR1 is MNHNY and CDR2 is SVGAGI in the germline V gene (reference sequence). The V end was cut by 10 bases, the J end by 6 bases, with 10 bases between. The CDR3 is 11 amino acids. The CDR3 DNA sequence: TGTGCCACCCACGCGTTCAATGAGCAGTTCTTC. It codes for CATHAFNEQFF.

This clonotype was detected only a few times. Just one base apart from a much larger clone, this may be a read error. The chain recombines TRBV7-9 with TRBJ1-1; TRBD1 matches 7 bases. The CDR3 extends over 13 amino acids. V was clipped by 6 bases and J by 3 bases; unmatched bases: 4. Per germline, CDR1 SEHNR and CDR2 FQNEAQ (reference sequence). As DNA, the CDR3 is TGTGCCAGCAGTTTCGACAGGGACACTGAAGCTTTCTTT. Protein: CASSFDRDTEAFF.